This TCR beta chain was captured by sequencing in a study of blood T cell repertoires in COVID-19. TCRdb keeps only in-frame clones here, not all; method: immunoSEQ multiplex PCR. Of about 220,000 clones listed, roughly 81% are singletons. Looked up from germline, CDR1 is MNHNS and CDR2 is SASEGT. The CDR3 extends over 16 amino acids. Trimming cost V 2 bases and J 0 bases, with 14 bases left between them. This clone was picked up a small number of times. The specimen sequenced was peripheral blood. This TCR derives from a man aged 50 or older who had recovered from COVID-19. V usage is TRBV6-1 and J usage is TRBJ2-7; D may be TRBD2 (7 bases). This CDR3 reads CASSERGTINSYEQYF. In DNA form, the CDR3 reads TGTGCCAGCAGTGAAAGGGGGACTATCAACTCCTACGAGCAGTACTTC.